The sequence of this T cell receptor (beta chain) was determined in a study of blood T cell repertoires in COVID-19. The CDR3 totals 15 residues. V dropped 0 bases and J dropped 3 bases, with 12 bases sitting between them. Germline V gives CDR1 SGHRS, CDR2 YFSETQ. Clones were sequenced by immunoSEQ multiplex PCR, and TCRdb holds only the in-frame ones, with some missing. The table lists around 260,000 clones, around nine tenths of them singletons. The sample taken for sequencing was peripheral blood. This receptor was obtained from a man aged 25-40 years with active or convalescent COVID-19. The chain is built from TRBV5-1 and TRBJ1-1, with a tentative D call TRBD1 (5 bases). The CDR3: CASSLDGQTDTEAFF. Written as DNA, the CDR3 is TGCGCCAGCAGCTTGGACGGACAAACAGACACTGAAGCTTTCTTT.